What follows are 15 T cell receptor beta chains derived from one specimen sequenced in a study of T-cell reconstitution after alpha-beta-depleted transplantation in children. The TCRbeta library incorporated unique molecular identifiers. TCRdb analysed the PCR reads with MiXCR anew, one entry per CDR3 protein. The data show almost 250,000 distinct CDR3 sequences, under 30% seen once. This sample comprised PBMCs, obtained before TCRalphabeta/CD19-depleted stem cell transplant. These receptors were obtained from a girl aged 2-10 years with Fanconi anemia, due to receive a stem cell transplant.

In its sample, this clonotype was seen many times. J is TRBJ2-1 and V is TRBV20-1; D is possibly TRBD2 (6 bases). Per germline, CDR1 DFQATT and CDR2 SNEGSKA (reference sequence). Deletions cut 1 base from V and 7 bases from J, with 11 bases between. CDR3 length equals 13 residues. In DNA form, the CDR3 reads TGCAGTGCTAGAGGACGGACTAAAAATGAGCAGTTCTTC. It specifies CSARGRTKNEQFF.

This chain links TRBV6-1 with TRBJ2-2, with 9 bases fitting TRBD1. CDR1 is MNHNS and CDR2 is SASEGT in the germline V gene. The CDR3 loop spans 14 amino acids. V shed 5 bases, J shed 6 bases, and the junction held 4 bases outside the gene matches. CDR3 nucleotide sequence: TGTGCCAGCAGTCTGGACAGGGGCCCCGGGGAGCTGTTTTTT. This gives the protein CASSLDRGPGELFF.

This clonotype has ten or more counts. This chain uses TRBV29-1 with TRBJ2-1; no clear D gene. V was cut by 4 bases and J by 0 bases, with 7 bases left in between. Germline-derived CDR1 and CDR2 are SQVTM and ANQGSEA. The CDR3 loop spans 13 amino acids. In DNA, the CDR3 is TGCAGCGTTGGGCTACACTCCTACAATGAGCAGTTCTTC. Translation gives CSVGLHSYNEQFF.

The chain joins TRBV20-1 to TRBJ2-2, with 8 bases identical to TRBD2. This CDR3 is 17 amino acids long. Germline V gene lookup returns CDR1 DFQATT and CDR2 SNEGSKA (reference sequence). V dropped 1 base and J dropped 4; count of bases not matched to a gene: 11. This CDR3 is CSARVMVAGGVTGELFF. The DNA for the CDR3 is TGCAGTGCTAGAGTTATGGTTGCGGGGGGCGTCACCGGGGAGCTGTTTTTT.

The chain is built from TRBV12-3 or TRBV12-4 and TRBJ2-2; tentative D call: TRBD2 (7 bases). Trimming pared 4 bases from V and 1 base from J, leaving 13 bases between. This CDR3 region has 16 residues. The CDR3 DNA sequence: TGTGCCAGCAGTTGGGGGCGGGAGATGAACACCGGGGAGCTGTTTTTT. This gives the protein CASSWGREMNTGELFF.

This clonotype was observed many times. The chain combines TRBV10-3 with TRBJ2-7; perhaps D is TRBD1 or TRBD2 (5 bases each). CDR1 is ENHRY, CDR2 SYGVKD, per germline. This CDR3 contains 13 residues. V gave up 6 bases and J gave up 4 bases, with 13 bases separating them. CDR3 sequence: CAISPGPQYEQYF. The CDR3 DNA is TGTGCCATCAGCCCGGGACCGCAGTACGAGCAGTACTTC.

This clonotype was seen ten or more times. This chain joins TRBV6-1 and TRBJ2-7; 13 nucleotides agree with TRBD2. Germline lookup yields CDR1 MNHNS and CDR2 SASEGT. There are 15 residues in the CDR3. With V trimmed by 6 bases and J by 6 bases, 8 bases remained unmatched. The CDR3 loop is CASSPLAGGPSEQYF. DNA of the CDR3: TGTGCCAGCAGCCCACTAGCGGGAGGGCCGAGCGAGCAGTACTTC.

V gene TRBV4-2 combines with J gene TRBJ2-7; 13 bases are a match to TRBD2. V shed 4 bases and J 3 bases; nucleotides not matched to a gene: 3. CDR1 and CDR2 from the germline V gene are LGHNA and YNFKEQ. There are 15 residues in the CDR3. The CDR3 protein is CASSLGLAGDYEQYF. The DNA of the CDR3 is TGTGCCAGCAGCCTTGGACTAGCGGGGGACTACGAGCAGTACTTC.

In this sample, this clonotype turned up many times. The V and J genes are TRBV29-1 and TRBJ2-7; 7 bases are a match to TRBD2. After removal of 4 bases from V and 0 bases from J, the junction contained 6 bases not matched to a gene. This CDR3 has 14 residues. The germline V gene encodes CDR1 SQVTM and CDR2 ANQGSEA. The CDR3 DNA sequence: TGCAGCGTTGGGCTAGCGGATATCTCCTACGAGCAGTACTTC. Its protein is CSVGLADISYEQYF.

This clonotype was seen only a few times. This chain links TRBV20-1 with TRBJ1-3; D is ambiguous. V dropped 4 bases and J dropped 0 bases, with 13 bases sitting between them. This CDR3 is built from 15 residues. Germline V gene data show CDR1 as DFQATT and CDR2 as SNEGSKA (reference sequence). CDR3 residues: CSATPIVGSGNTIYF. CDR3 DNA: TGCAGTGCTACCCCGATCGTGGGCTCTGGAAACACCATATATTTT.

In DNA form, the CDR3 reads TGTGCCAGCAGCTTAGCAGGTTGGCAGGGGGGGTTGCAGCCCCAGCATTTT. Its protein is CASSLAGWQGGLQPQHF. This chain uses TRBV7-8 with TRBJ1-5; TRBD1 matches 7 bases. V gave up 0 bases and J gave up 7 bases; unmatched junction bases: 12. Germline CDR1 and CDR2: SGHVS and FQNEAQ. The CDR3 loop spans 17 amino acids.

The sample holds one count of this clonotype. The chain joins TRBV20-1 to TRBJ2-3, with a tentative D call TRBD1 (6 bases). CDR3 size: 15 residues. Trimming took 4 bases from V and 0 from J, leaving 14 bases between them. Germline V lookup: CDR1 DFQATT, CDR2 SNEGSKA (reference sequence). In nucleotides, the CDR3 is TGCAGTGCTAAGGACAGTCAACCGAGCACAGATACGCAGTATTTT. Amino acid sequence: CSAKDSQPSTDTQYF.

This clonotype has a count of ten or more. This sequence joins TRBV20-1 and TRBJ2-1; TRBD2 matches 13 bases. The V gene end was trimmed by 3 bases and the J gene end by 4 bases; junction bases not matched to a gene: 27. Germline values: CDR1 DFQATT, CDR2 SNEGSKA (reference sequence). The CDR3 sequence is 23 residues long. CDR3 sequence: CSARLKTGTQLAGGPSAYNEQFF. Written as DNA, the CDR3 is TGCAGTGCTAGGCTAAAGACAGGGACGCAACTAGCGGGAGGGCCCTCGGCATACAATGAGCAGTTCTTC.

In this sample, this clonotype turned up many times. J is TRBJ2-3 and V is TRBV29-1; 7 bases are shared with TRBD1. Trimming cost V 7 bases and J 0 bases; bases outside gene matches: 13. The V gene's germline CDR1 is SQVTM and CDR2 ANQGSEA. There are 16 residues in the CDR3. The CDR3 DNA is TGCAGCGCCGTGGATTGGGACAGCTCTAGCACAGATACGCAGTATTTT. Residues: CSAVDWDSSSTDTQYF.

V usage is TRBV11-1 and J usage is TRBJ2-3, with D possibly called TRBD1 or TRBD2 (5 bases each). Germline loops: CDR1 SGHAT, CDR2 FQDESV (reference sequence). CDR3 length: 16 amino acids. Trimming pared 7 bases from V and 0 bases from J, leaving 17 bases between. CDR3 protein: CASTPRMRGSTDTQYF. The DNA of the CDR3 is TGTGCCAGCACCCCCAGGATGAGGGGAAGCACAGATACGCAGTATTTT.